These 9 T cell receptor beta chains came from one sample sequenced in a study of blood T cell repertoires in COVID-19. Sequencing was performed with immunoSEQ multiplex PCR; in TCRdb, only in-frame clones are kept and a portion is missing. The table shows 200,000 to 300,000 clones, with roughly 87% occurring only once. The specimen sequenced was peripheral blood. Every receptor here comes from a human donor in a cohort sampled during active COVID-19.

This chain connects TRBV28 to TRBJ2-3; 7 bases align to TRBD1. V lost 6 bases and J lost 2; bases outside the gene matches: 20. The CDR3 totals 19 residues. Germline lookup yields CDR1 MDHEN and CDR2 SYDVKM. CDR3 bases: TGTGCCAGCAGCCAACCTTCACAGGGGTCGCAACTCTTCACAGATACGCAGTATTTT. The encoded protein is CASSQPSQGSQLFTDTQYF.

The table lists this clone with many counts. The chain joins TRBV12-3 or TRBV12-4 to TRBJ1-1; TRBD1 matches at 7 bases. Trimming removed 3 bases from V and 11 bases from J; junction bases left unmatched: 6. This CDR3 has 12 amino acids. The CDR3: CASSFSDREAFF. CDR3 DNA: TGTGCCAGCAGTTTTTCCGACAGGGAGGCTTTCTTT.

The gene calls are TRBV6-5 and TRBJ2-1, with TRBD1 matching 8 bases. This CDR3 is built from 16 residues. V lost 0 bases, J lost 6 bases, and 7 bases stayed unmatched. CDR1 is MNHEY, CDR2 SVGAGI, per germline. This CDR3 reads CASSYSTGGLSNEQFF. In DNA, the CDR3 is TGTGCCAGCAGTTACTCCACAGGGGGTCTCAGCAATGAGCAGTTCTTC.

The chain joins TRBV10-3 to TRBJ2-5; no clear D. Germline assignment: CDR1 ENHRY and CDR2 SYGVKD. CDR3 size: 15 residues. V shed 4 bases and J shed 5 bases, with 17 bases lying between them. The CDR3 DNA follows: TGTGCCATCAGTGGATTGGCCGCTAGTTTGGAGACCCAGTACTTC. Its translation is CAISGLAASLETQYF.

The gene calls are TRBV27 and TRBJ1-6; D ambiguous. There are 13 residues in the CDR3. The V gene's germline CDR1 is MNHEY and CDR2 SMNVEV (reference sequence). V shed 6 bases and J shed 10 bases, with 13 bases lying between them. The CDR3 is CASSLGRGSPLHF. In DNA form, the CDR3 reads TGTGCCAGCAGCTTAGGGAGAGGGTCACCCCTCCACTTT.

The chain is built from TRBV4-3 and TRBJ1-1; tentatively, D is TRBD1 (6 bases). The germline V and J ends were trimmed by 4 bases and 3 bases, with 27 bases remaining between them. The CDR3 extends over 19 amino acids. CDR1 and CDR2 (germline): LGHNA, YSLEER. The CDR3 sequence is CASSLNSLGTGWMDTEAFF. Written as DNA, the CDR3 is TGCGCCAGCAGCCTCAATTCATTGGGAACAGGGTGGATGGACACTGAAGCTTTCTTT.

The chain is built from TRBV19 and TRBJ2-3; a weak D match, TRBD2 (6 bases). From germline, CDR1 is LNHDA and CDR2 SQIVND (reference sequence). The CDR3 runs 15 residues. Trimming cost V 1 base and J 2 bases, with 10 bases left between them. The CDR3 spells CASSIASANTDTQYF. CDR3 nucleotide sequence: TGTGCCAGTAGTATAGCTAGCGCCAACACAGATACGCAGTATTTT.

The gene calls are TRBV5-1 and TRBJ1-5; 9 bases are a match to TRBD1. J gave up 8 bases and V 4 bases, and 10 bases lay outside the gene matches. Germline CDR1 and CDR2: SGHRS and YFSETQ. The CDR3 is 15 residues long. The CDR3, as DNA: TGCGCCAGCAGCGAGGGGACAGGGAATGTGAAGCCCCAGCATTTT. Translation: CASSEGTGNVKPQHF. The variable domain in full, with the rest retrieved from reference TRBV5-1 and TRBJ1-5, is KAGVTQTPRYLIKTRGQQVTLSCSPISGHRSVSWYQQTPGQGLQFLFEYFSETQRNKGNFPGRFSGRQFSNSRSEMNVSTLELGDSALYLCASSEGTGNVKPQHFGDGTRLSIL.

The chain recombines TRBV5-1 with TRBJ2-2; tentative D call: TRBD1 (5 bases). Germline assignment: CDR1 SGHRS and CDR2 YFSETQ. V gave up 8 bases and J gave up 1 base, with 9 bases separating them. The CDR3 spans 13 residues. This CDR3 reads CASNTGNTGELFF. CDR3 bases: TGCGCCAGTAACACAGGGAACACCGGGGAGCTGTTTTTT. The full variable domain, rest sourced from reference TRBV5-1 and TRBJ2-2, is KAGVTQTPRYLIKTRGQQVTLSCSPISGHRSVSWYQQTPGQGLQFLFEYFSETQRNKGNFPGRFSGRQFSNSRSEMNVSTLELGDSALYLCASNTGNTGELFFGEGSRLTVL.